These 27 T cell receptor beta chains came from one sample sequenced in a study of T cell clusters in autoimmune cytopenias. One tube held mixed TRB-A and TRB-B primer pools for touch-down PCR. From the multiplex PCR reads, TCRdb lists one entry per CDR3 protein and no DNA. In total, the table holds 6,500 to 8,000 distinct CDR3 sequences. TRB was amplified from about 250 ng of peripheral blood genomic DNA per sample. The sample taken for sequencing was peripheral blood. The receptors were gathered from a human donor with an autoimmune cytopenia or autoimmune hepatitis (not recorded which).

This chain's CDR3 is CASSSGEGAGTDTQYF. The chain employs TRBV7-6 and TRBJ2-3. The CDR3 runs to 16 residues. Germline CDR1 reads SGHVS; CDR2 reads FNYEAQ.

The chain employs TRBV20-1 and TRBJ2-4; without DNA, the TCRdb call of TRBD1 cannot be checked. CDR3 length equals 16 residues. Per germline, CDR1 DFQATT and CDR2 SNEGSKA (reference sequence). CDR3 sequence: CSARASGTAGKNIQYF.

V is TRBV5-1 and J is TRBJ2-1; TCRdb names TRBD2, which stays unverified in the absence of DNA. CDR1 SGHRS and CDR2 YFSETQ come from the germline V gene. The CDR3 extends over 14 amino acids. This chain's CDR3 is CASSRVGVGEEQFF.

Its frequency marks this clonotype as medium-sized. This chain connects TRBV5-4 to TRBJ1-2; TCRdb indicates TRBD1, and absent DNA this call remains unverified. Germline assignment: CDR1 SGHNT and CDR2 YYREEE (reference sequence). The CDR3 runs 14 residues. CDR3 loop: CASSYGAGLDGYTF.

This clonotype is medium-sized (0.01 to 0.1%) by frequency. CDR3 residues: CASRRDRGNEQFF. V gene TRBV6-2 or TRBV6-3 combines with J gene TRBJ2-1; TCRdb's D call of TRBD1 is untestable without DNA. This CDR3 has 13 residues. CDR1 and CDR2 from the germline V gene are MNHEY and SVGEGT.

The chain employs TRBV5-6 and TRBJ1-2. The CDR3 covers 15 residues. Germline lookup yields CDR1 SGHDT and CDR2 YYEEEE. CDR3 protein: CASSPGAGFRDGYTF.

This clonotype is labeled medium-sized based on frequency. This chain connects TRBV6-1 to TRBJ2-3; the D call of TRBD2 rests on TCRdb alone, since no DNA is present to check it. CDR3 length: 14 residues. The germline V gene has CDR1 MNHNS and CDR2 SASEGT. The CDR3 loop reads CATLKRGSTDTQYF.

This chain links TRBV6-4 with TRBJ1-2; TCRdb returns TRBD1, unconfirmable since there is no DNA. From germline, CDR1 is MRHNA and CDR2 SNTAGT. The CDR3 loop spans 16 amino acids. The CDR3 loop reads CASGPTQPVPARGYTF.

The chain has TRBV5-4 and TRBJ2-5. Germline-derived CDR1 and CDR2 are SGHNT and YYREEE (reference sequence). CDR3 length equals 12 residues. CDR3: CASSSVHETQYF.

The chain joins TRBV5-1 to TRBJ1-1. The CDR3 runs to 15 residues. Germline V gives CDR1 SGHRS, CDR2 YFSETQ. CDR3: CASSFSADQNTEAFF.

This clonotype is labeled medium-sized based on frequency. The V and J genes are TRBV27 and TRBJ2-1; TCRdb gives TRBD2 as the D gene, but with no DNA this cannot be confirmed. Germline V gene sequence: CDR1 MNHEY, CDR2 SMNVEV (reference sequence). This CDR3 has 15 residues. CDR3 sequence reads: CASSLGLAGYNEQFF.

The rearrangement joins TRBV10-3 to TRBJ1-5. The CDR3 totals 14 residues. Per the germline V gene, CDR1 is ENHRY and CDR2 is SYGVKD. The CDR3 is CAISEISSNQPQHF.

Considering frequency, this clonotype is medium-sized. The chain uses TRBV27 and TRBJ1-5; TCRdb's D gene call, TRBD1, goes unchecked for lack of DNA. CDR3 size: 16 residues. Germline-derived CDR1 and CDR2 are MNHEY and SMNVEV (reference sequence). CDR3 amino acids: CASSPSPDYSNQPQHF.

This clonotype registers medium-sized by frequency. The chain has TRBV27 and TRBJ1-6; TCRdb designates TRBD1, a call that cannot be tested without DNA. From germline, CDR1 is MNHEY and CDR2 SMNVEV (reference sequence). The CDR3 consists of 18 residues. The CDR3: CASSLRTARSSYNSPLHF.

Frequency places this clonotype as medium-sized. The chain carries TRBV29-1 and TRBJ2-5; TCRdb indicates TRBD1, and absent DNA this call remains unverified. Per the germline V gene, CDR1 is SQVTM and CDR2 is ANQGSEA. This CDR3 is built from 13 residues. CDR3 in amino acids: CSGGEGAMETQYF. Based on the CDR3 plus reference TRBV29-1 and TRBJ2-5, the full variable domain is SAVISQKPSRDICQRGTSLTIQCQVDSQVTMMFWYRQQPGQSLTLIATANQGSEATYESGFVIDKFPISRPNLTFSTLTVSNMSPEDSSIYLCSGGEGAMETQYFGPGTRLLVL.

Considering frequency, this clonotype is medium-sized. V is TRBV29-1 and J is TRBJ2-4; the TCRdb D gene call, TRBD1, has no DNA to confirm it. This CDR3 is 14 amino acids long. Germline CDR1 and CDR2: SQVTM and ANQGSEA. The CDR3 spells CSVNRGGAKNIQYF. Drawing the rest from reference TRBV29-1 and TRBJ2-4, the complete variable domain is SAVISQKPSRDICQRGTSLTIQCQVDSQVTMMFWYRQQPGQSLTLIATANQGSEATYESGFVIDKFPISRPNLTFSTLTVSNMSPEDSSIYLCSVNRGGAKNIQYFGAGTRLSVL.

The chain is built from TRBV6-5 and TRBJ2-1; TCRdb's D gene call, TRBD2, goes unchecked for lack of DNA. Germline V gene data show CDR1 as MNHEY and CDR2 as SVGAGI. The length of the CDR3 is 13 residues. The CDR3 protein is CASKGGAGNEQFF.

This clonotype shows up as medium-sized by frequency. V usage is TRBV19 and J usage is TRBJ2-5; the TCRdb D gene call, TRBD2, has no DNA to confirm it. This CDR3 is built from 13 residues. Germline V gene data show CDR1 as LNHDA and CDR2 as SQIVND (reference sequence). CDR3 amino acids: CASRRSGAETQYF.

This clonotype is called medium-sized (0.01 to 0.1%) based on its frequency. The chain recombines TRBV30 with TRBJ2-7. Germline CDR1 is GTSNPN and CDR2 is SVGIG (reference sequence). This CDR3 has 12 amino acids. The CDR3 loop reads CAWSPSRREQYF.

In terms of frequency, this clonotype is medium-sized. CDR3: CAISGGRETQYF. This chain links TRBV10-3 with TRBJ2-5. The CDR3 is 12 residues long. CDR1 ENHRY and CDR2 SYGVKD come from the germline V gene.

CDR3 sequence: CASSEIGGEQTPQNTGELFF. This sequence joins TRBV12-3 or TRBV12-4 and TRBJ2-2; TCRdb names TRBD2, which stays unverified in the absence of DNA. The CDR3 is 20 amino acids.

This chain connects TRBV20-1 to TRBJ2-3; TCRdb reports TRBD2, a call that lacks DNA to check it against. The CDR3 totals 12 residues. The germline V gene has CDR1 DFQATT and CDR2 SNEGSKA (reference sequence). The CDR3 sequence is CSAKTSGYTQYF.

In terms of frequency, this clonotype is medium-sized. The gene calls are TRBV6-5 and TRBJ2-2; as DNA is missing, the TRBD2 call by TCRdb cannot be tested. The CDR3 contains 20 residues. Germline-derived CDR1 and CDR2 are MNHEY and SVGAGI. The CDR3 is CASRRPRGKRRAPGTGELFF.

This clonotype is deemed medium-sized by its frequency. The CDR3 loop reads CASSYSWQGNSPLHF. The chain recombines TRBV6-5 with TRBJ1-6; TCRdb picks TRBD1, but there is no DNA to check that call. This CDR3 has 15 amino acids. CDR1 is MNHEY, CDR2 SVGAGI, per germline.

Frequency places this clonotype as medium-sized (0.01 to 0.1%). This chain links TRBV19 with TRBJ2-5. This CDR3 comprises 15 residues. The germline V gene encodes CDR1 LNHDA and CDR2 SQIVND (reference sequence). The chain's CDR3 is CASSYRHATKETQYF.

The CDR3 loop reads CASWGTAHTGELFF. J is TRBJ2-2 and V is TRBV6-2 or TRBV6-3; the D gene TCRdb calls, TRBD1, cannot be checked with no DNA. The CDR3 totals 14 residues. CDR1 and CDR2 from the germline V gene are MNHEY and SVGEGT.

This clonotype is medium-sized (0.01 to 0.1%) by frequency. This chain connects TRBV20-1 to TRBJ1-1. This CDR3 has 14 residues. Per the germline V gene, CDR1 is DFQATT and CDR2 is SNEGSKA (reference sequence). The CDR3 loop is CSARGTVMNTEAFF.